The 15 T cell receptor beta chains in this list originate from one sample, sequenced in a study of early T cells in non-severe SARS-CoV-2 infection. TCRdb called the 5' RACE reads again in MiXCR, with one record for every CDR3 protein. The sample shows nearly 60,000 distinct CDR3 sequences, approximately 11% of them seen only once. Sequencing was done on a sample of whole blood. Source of these receptors: an adult who was a healthcare worker with PCR-confirmed SARS-CoV-2 infection or an uninfected control (not recorded which).

This clonotype was detected a few times. This chain links TRBV10-1 with TRBJ1-1; no clear D gene. The CDR3 contains 12 residues. CDR1 and CDR2 from the germline V gene are WNHNN and SYGVQD (reference sequence). V dropped 1 base and J dropped 11 bases, with 11 bases sitting between them. Written as DNA, the CDR3 is TGCGCCAGCAGTGAGTGCGGACCTCGGGCTTTCTTT. It translates to CASSECGPRAFF.

Ten or more counts support this clonotype. The genes are TRBV6-5 and TRBJ2-7; D perhaps matches TRBD2 (7 bases). This CDR3 has 15 amino acids. Germline CDR1 MNHEY, CDR2 SVGAGI. Trimming left V 3 bases short and J 4 bases short, with 16 bases between. The CDR3 DNA sequence: TGTGCCAGCAGTTATACCAGGGGAGGGGGGTACGAGCAGTACTTC. The encoded protein is CASSYTRGGGYEQYF.

This chain connects TRBV29-1 to TRBJ2-1; D is unresolved. The germline gives CDR1 SQVTM, CDR2 ANQGSEA. The CDR3 sequence is 11 residues long. V was clipped by 4 bases and J by 7 bases, with 8 bases between them. The CDR3: CSVAHPNEQFF. The CDR3 DNA is TGCAGCGTTGCACATCCAAATGAGCAGTTCTTC.

The chain joins TRBV11-3 to TRBJ1-1; TRBD1 matches at 9 bases. CDR1 SGHNT and CDR2 YENEEA come from the germline V gene. The CDR3 runs to 13 residues. Trimming cost V 4 bases and J 11 bases; bases outside gene matches: 8. CDR3 amino acids: CASSYKDRGSAFF. Here the CDR3 DNA reads TGTGCCAGCAGCTACAAGGACAGGGGTTCGGCTTTCTTT.

V usage is TRBV29-1 and J usage is TRBJ2-5; TRBD1 is a possible D gene (5 bases). The V gene's germline CDR1 is SQVTM and CDR2 ANQGSEA. The germline V and J ends were trimmed by 3 bases and 3 bases, with 8 bases remaining between them. The CDR3 is 12 residues long. The CDR3 here is CSVEVREETQYF. DNA for the CDR3: TGCAGCGTTGAGGTCAGGGAAGAGACCCAGTACTTC.

This clonotype was counted ten times or more. The chain employs TRBV4-2 and TRBJ2-1; no clear D gene. Trimming took off 0 bases at V and 6 bases at J, with 12 bases between the two ends. Germline CDR1 is LGHNA and CDR2 is YNFKEQ. CDR3 length: 15 amino acids. This CDR3 is CASSQDGQKTNEQFF. In nucleotides, the CDR3 is TGTGCCAGCAGCCAAGACGGGCAGAAGACCAATGAGCAGTTCTTC.

This clonotype was counted only a few times. The chain recombines TRBV7-2 with TRBJ2-7; 7 nucleotides match TRBD1. The CDR3 has 14 amino acids. The ends lost 4 bases at V and 3 bases at J; junction bases unmatched: 6. Germline V gives CDR1 SGHTA, CDR2 FQGNSA. Written as DNA, the CDR3 is TGTGCCAGCAGCTCCCGGGACAGCATCTACGAGCAGTACTTC. Translation: CASSSRDSIYEQYF.

Turning to this clonotype: The CDR3 ends on some other residue instead of the conserved phenylalanine or tryptophan, so this is likely a read error. The chain recombines TRBV20-1 with TRBJ2-3; D call uncertain. V gave up 0 bases and J gave up 6 bases, with 13 bases separating them. Germline CDR1 reads DFQATT; CDR2 reads SNEGSKA (reference sequence). This CDR3 spans 14 amino acids. CDR3 sequence (DNA): TGCAGTGCTAGAGATCGGGCCGCCTGGGATACGCAGTATTTA. This gives the protein CSARDRAAWDTQYL.

The chain is built from TRBV7-6 and TRBJ2-7; D is possibly TRBD1 or TRBD2 (5 bases each). The germline CDR1 and CDR2 sequences are SGHVS and FNYEAQ. CDR3 length: 14 residues. The V gene lost 2 bases and the J gene lost 6 bases, with 14 bases spanning the gap. The CDR3 spells CASSLTGTAGEQYF. The DNA of the CDR3 is TGTGCCAGCAGCTTAACCGGGACCGCTGGCGAGCAGTACTTC.

This clonotype was seen a handful of times. The rearrangement uses TRBV11-3 and TRBJ2-1; 11 nucleotides match TRBD2. V lost 5 bases and J lost 0; bases outside the gene matches: 3. The CDR3 is 16 amino acids. Germline-derived CDR1 and CDR2 are SGHNT and YENEEA. CDR3 loop: CASSLTSGISYNEQFF. The CDR3 DNA sequence: TGTGCCAGCAGCCTGACTAGCGGGATCTCCTACAATGAGCAGTTCTTC.

This chain links TRBV3-1 with TRBJ1-1, with 7 bases that match TRBD1. The CDR3 consists of 16 residues. Trimming cost V 2 bases and J 4 bases; bases outside gene matches: 10. From germline, CDR1 is LGHDT and CDR2 YNNKEL (reference sequence). CDR3 amino acids: CASSQWAGGLGTEAFF. In DNA, the CDR3 is TGTGCCAGCAGCCAATGGGCAGGGGGGTTGGGCACTGAAGCTTTCTTT. The whole variable domain, remainder taken from reference TRBV3-1 and TRBJ1-1, is DTAVSQTPKYLVTQMGNDKSIKCEQNLGHDTMYWYKQDSKKFLKIMFSYNNKELIINETVPNRFSPKSPDKAHLNLHINSLELGDSAVYFCASSQWAGGLGTEAFFGQGTRLTVV.

This clonotype was counted only a few times. The chain uses TRBV24-1 and TRBJ2-3; 10 nucleotides agree with TRBD1. The CDR3 sequence is 18 residues long. Looked up from germline, CDR1 is KGHDR and CDR2 is SFDVKD. V gave up 3 bases and J gave up 5 bases; unmatched junction bases: 13. In DNA, the CDR3 is TGTGCCACCAGTGATGGAAACACCCCCGGACAGGGGGGAGATACGCAGTATTTT. Translating gives CATSDGNTPGQGGDTQYF.

This clonotype was seen many times. This chain links TRBV6-2 or TRBV6-3 with TRBJ2-5; D is undetermined. This CDR3 region has 14 residues. V gave up 2 bases and J gave up 5 bases, with 12 bases separating them. The germline gives CDR1 MNHEY, CDR2 SVGEGT. This CDR3 reads CASSYPPMEETQYF. CDR3 nucleotide sequence: TGTGCCAGCAGTTACCCTCCGATGGAGGAGACCCAGTACTTC.

This clonotype has just a few counts. J is TRBJ1-2 and V is TRBV4-1, with 9 bases aligning to TRBD1. After removal of 2 bases from V and 4 bases from J, the junction contained 5 bases not matched to a gene. Germline CDR1 reads MGHRA; CDR2 reads YSYEKL. The CDR3 covers 15 residues. This chain's CDR3 is CASSQTLTGGYGYTF. In DNA form, the CDR3 reads TGCGCCAGCAGCCAAACCCTGACAGGGGGCTATGGCTACACCTTC.

This clonotype came up many times. This chain joins TRBV7-9 and TRBJ2-7, with D tentatively TRBD1 (6 bases). The CDR3 length is 14 residues. Germline CDR1 is SEHNR and CDR2 is FQNEAQ (reference sequence). The V end lost 4 bases, the J end lost 0 bases, and 10 bases lay between the germline ends. CDR3 amino acids: CASSSDRDSYEQYF. The DNA for the CDR3 is TGTGCCAGCAGCTCGGACAGAGACTCCTACGAGCAGTACTTC.